This note documents a single T cell receptor beta chain sequence. Its antigen remains unknown. A lack of ophthalmopathy progression within 18 months defined stable Graves' hyperthyroidism. Clinical symptoms, serum thyroxine, TRAb, thyroid ultrasound and orbital computed tomography informed diagnoses. These data are taken from a study of T cells in Graves' hyperthyroidism and ophthalmopathy. Overall study context: Once the initial diagnosis was made, peripheral blood was obtained before any treatment. General study findings and limits: The model's output predicted ophthalmopathy at a median of roughly 6.9 months prior to onset.

Regions amplified from RNA transcripts were the TCR beta CDR3 regions. HTBI primers were employed in a first-round RT-PCR of the TCR CDR3. TCRdb fed the multiplex PCR reads into MiXCR, producing one record per CDR3 protein. The data show 400,000 to 600,000 distinct CDR3 sequences, roughly 20% seen once. CDR3 length equals 18 residues. Trimming took 1 base from V and 4 from J; bases not matched to a gene: 12. Per the germline V gene, CDR1 is MRHNA and CDR2 is SNTAGT. Sequencing used blood. This TCR was recovered from a man younger than 30 with Graves' hyperthyroidism. The chain joins TRBV6-4 to TRBJ1-2, with TRBD1 identical over 10 bases. DNA of the CDR3: TGTGCCAGCAGTGACTTCCGGGACAGGGGAAGTCGAAGCTATGGCTACACCTTC. Residues: CASSDFRDRGSRSYGYTF.